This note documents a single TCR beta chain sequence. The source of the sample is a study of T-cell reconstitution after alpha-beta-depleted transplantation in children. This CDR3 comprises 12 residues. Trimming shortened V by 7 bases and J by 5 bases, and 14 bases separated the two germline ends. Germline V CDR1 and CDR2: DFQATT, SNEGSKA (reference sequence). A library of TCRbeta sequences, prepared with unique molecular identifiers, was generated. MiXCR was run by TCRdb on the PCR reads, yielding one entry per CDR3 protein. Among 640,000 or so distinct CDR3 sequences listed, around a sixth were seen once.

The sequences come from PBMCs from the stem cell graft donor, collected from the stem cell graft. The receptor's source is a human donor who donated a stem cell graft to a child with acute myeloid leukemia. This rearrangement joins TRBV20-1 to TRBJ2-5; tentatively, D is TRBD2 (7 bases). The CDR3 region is CSGVRGGETQYF. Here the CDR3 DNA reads TGCAGTGGGGTGAGGGGGGGGGAGACCCAGTACTTC.